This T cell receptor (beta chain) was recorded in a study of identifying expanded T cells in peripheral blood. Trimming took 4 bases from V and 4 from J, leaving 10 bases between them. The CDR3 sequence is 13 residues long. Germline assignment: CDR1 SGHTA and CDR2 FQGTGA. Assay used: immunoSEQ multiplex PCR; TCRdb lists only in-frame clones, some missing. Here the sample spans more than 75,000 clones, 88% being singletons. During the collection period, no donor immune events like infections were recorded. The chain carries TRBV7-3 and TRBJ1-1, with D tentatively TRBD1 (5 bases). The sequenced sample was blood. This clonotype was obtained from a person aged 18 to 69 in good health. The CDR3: CASSSGAPTEAFF. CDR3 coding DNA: TGTGCCAGCAGCTCTGGGGCGCCCACTGAAGCTTTCTTT.